This T cell receptor (beta chain) was sequenced in a study of PD-L1 blockade in urothelial cancer. For the study at large: Patients' atezolizumab regimen, 1,200 mg intravenously every 3 weeks, began in about 2014. Males with bladder-origin urothelial cancer made up about 90% of the 29 patients. Between 0 and 3 chemotherapy regimens preceded treatment for each patient. Study findings and constraints: Tumor-associated clones in the blood of durable-benefit patients grew more at 3 weeks.

A word on this clone: Its antigen is as yet unknown.

This CDR3 region has 15 residues. Germline trimming cut 7 bases from V and 0 bases from J; bases unmatched to any gene: 9. The germline V gene has CDR1 SGHDT and CDR2 YYEEEE. Sequencing was performed with immunoSEQ multiplex PCR; in TCRdb, only in-frame clones are kept and a portion is missing. The sample lists around 35,000 clones, under 90% occurring once. The chain combines TRBV5-6 with TRBJ1-2; 7 positions match TRBD1. Sequences were derived from PBMCs, sampled around atezolizumab (anti-PD-L1) treatment. The source is a man in his 60s with urothelial cancer. The CDR3 DNA is TGTGCCAGCCAGTACAGGGGTCCGGCTAACTATGGCTACACCTTC. This gives the protein CASQYRGPANYGYTF.